This paragraph covers one T cell receptor beta chain sequence. The antigen is not known. The CDR3 end is not reached by the read, which stops 3 residues before it; the germline J gene fills it in. CDR3 length: 12 residues. V was shortened by 3 bases and J by 4 bases, with 10 bases between the two germline ends. In germline, CDR1 is GTSNPN, CDR2 SVGIG (reference sequence). CVID subjects were around 14 female and some 28 male, aged roughly 9 to 70. This sample was taken from a study of T cell clonality in common variable immunodeficiency. Findings and limits, study-wide: The cause of increased CVID clonality remains unclear without subpopulation sequencing. Common variable immunodeficiency TCR beta sequences reportedly had fewer deletions and N-nucleotide insertions.

Using immunoSEQ multiplex PCR, the repertoire was profiled, and TCRdb retains in-frame clones only, with some absent. The repertoire consists of about 26,000 clones, none detected only once. The source is a human donor with common variable immunodeficiency. The specimen sequenced was peripheral blood mononuclear cells. This rearrangement joins TRBV30 to TRBJ2-7, with TRBD1 as a possible D gene (5 bases). The CDR3 bases that were read are TGTGCCTGGAGGAGTAAGGGGTACGAG. Residues: CAWRSKGYE. The full-length CDR3 reads as CAWRSKGYEQYF.